This T cell receptor beta chain was captured by sequencing in a study of blood T cells in healthy people across ages (dated by TCRdb to between 2015 and 2017). A note on the overall study: In model experiments, template switching captured about one uniquely barcoded TCR beta cDNA molecule for every two T cells. The donors were split into four age groups: young (average about 15 years), middle-aged (roughly 39), aged (roughly 65) and long-lived (roughly 88). Using the same blood draw, the study looked at two additional independent replicas of 1 million unique cDNA reads for two donors, one aged 18 to 30 and the other aged 80 or older. To avoid experimental bias, donors of different ages were spread randomly across the sequencing lanes. Age-related changes in TCR beta repertoire diversity were measured in the study by deep sequencing normalized with unique cDNA molecular identifiers. Overall study outcomes, separate from this receptor: The long-lived group showed more naive CD4+ T cells, fewer expanded clones and increased TCR diversity than the aged group, suggesting age selection. Conclusive comparison of naive and antigen-experienced compartments was prevented by the profiling of bulk unsorted PBMCs. The percentage of naive T cells measured by flow cytometry correlated strongly with observed TCR beta diversity. As age increased, observed TCR beta diversity per million T cells dropped in a roughly linear way, and a significant reduction was already evident by age about 36. Donor CMV infection status was unknown, potentially confounding age-related changes in expanded clonotypes. Estimates of total diversity based on one million sequenced T cells were regarded as lower bounds and as underestimates.

The library came from 5' RACE. The reads were generated on an Illumina HiSeq 2500. A second PCR of about 7 to 12 cycles was run with a J-beta primer mix and a sample-barcoded 5' primer. A unique molecular identifier was introduced onto each TCR beta cDNA molecule by a template-switch 5' adaptor carrying 12 random nucleotides. Each sample yielded at least 3 million CDR3-containing paired-end reads. The Mint cDNA synthesis kit, primed by a TRBC-specific oligonucleotide, was used to synthesize first-strand cDNA from all RNA. Following uracil-DNA glycosylase treatment, a first 18-cycle PCR with universal primers M1SS and BC2_uni_R was performed on all cDNA. As for the authors' bioinformatics: For normalization, 1 million high-quality reads were randomly selected from each sample, with every read carrying a distinct molecular identifier. Reads with shared molecular identifiers were discarded instead of being binned into consensus sequences. MiTCR, with a Q25 quality threshold and the strictest error-elimination algorithm, was used for CDR3 identification, clonotype clustering and error correction. A nonparametric unseen species model using Euler transformation provided a lower-bound estimate of total TCR beta diversity. TCRdb handled the public reads itself, with Q25 trimming in fastp and clone calling in MiXCR, and kept productive beta chains. Under each unique CDR3 protein, matching rows form one entry showing the most common genes and DNA. The V and J calls were determined by TCRdb, not by the authors. The sample yields about 680,000 distinct CDR3 sequences; around 45% were counted once. Together, the top ten hold 30% to 40% of the sample.

The approximately 40 donors, aged 6 to 90 years, were systemically healthy Caucasian individuals from Russia. Ten milliliters of peripheral blood were drawn from each donor into EDTA-treated Vacutainer tubes. Ficoll-Paque density-gradient centrifugation was used to isolate PBMCs, with at least 6 million per sample. Trizol reagent was used to extract total RNA from PBMCs, with at least 5 micrograms per sample. Naive CD45RAhigh/CD27high T cell percentages were measured by flow cytometry on a PBMC aliquot from every donor. In regard to this clonotype: This clone's antigen is unknown. Base qualities are not recorded, but no much larger clone differs from it by a single base.

The clonotype comes from a woman aged 55-70 years in good health. Sequencing used blood.

In nucleotides, the sequence is TGTGCCAGCAGTGTGAACATGAACACTGAAGCTTTCTTT. This gives the protein CASSVNMNTEAFF. The chain links TRBV25-1 with TRBJ1-1; no D gene can be assigned with confidence. The CDR3 sequence holds 13 residues, the cysteine and phenylalanine included. Of the read, only the CDR3 DNA is kept; its 39 bases are in frame from base 1. V and J are truncated by 4 bases and 0 bases respectively, leaving an intervening sequence of 6 bases. CDR1 and CDR2, looked up from the germline V gene, are MGHDK and SYGVNS.